These 8 T cell receptor beta chains share one sample of origin, sequenced in a study of CD8 T cells in ankylosing spondylitis. TCRdb re-derived calls from the 5' RACE reads in MiXCR, one entry per CDR3 protein. The data contain over 600,000 distinct CDR3 sequences, around 20% of them singletons. The study, taken as a whole, reports: Made up of eight or nine highly homologous variants, a TCR beta motif appeared characteristic of ankylosing spondylitis blood.

Antigens for these TCRs are unknown. The specimen was blood, either unsorted or a sorted T cell fraction (not recorded which). The receptors were gathered from a male donor with ankylosing spondylitis.

This clonotype turned up a few times. The CDR3 DNA reads as TGTGCTAGTGGTTCCCAAGGAGGGGCGGTAGGCACAGATACGCAGTATTTT. Its protein product is CASGSQGGAVGTDTQYF. V usage is TRBV12-5 and J usage is TRBJ2-3; D is perhaps TRBD2 (6 bases). Trimming pared 4 bases from V and 1 base from J, leaving 18 bases between. Germline-derived CDR1 and CDR2 are LGHNT and FRNRAP. The CDR3 has 17 amino acids.

The rearrangement joins TRBV18 to TRBJ2-7; D remains unclear. The CDR3 has 14 residues. Germline values: CDR1 KGHSH, CDR2 LQKENI. Trimming took off 2 bases at V and 3 bases at J, with 11 bases between the two ends. DNA of the CDR3: TGTGCCAGCTCACCAGGAAGCCGGCACTACGAGCAGTACTTC. Translated, it gives CASSPGSRHYEQYF.

The chain has TRBV6-1 and TRBJ2-5; TRBD1 matches 11 bases. CDR3 length: 14 amino acids. V was clipped by 7 bases and J by 4 bases; unmatched bases: 5. Germline V gene lookup returns CDR1 MNHNS and CDR2 SASEGT. The CDR3 DNA reads as TGTGCCAGCATCCGGACAGGGGGCCCAGAGACCCAGTACTTC. Residues: CASIRTGGPETQYF.

The table lists this clonotype with a few counts. This chain links TRBV5-1 with TRBJ2-1; 12 bases align to TRBD2. The CDR3 has 16 residues. Germline V lookup: CDR1 SGHRS, CDR2 YFSETQ. V lost 6 bases, J lost 3 bases, and 7 bases stayed unmatched. Here the CDR3 DNA reads TGCGCCAGCACCCCGACTAGCGGGAGTAGCTACAATGAGCAGTTCTTC. Encoded protein: CASTPTSGSSYNEQFF.

The chain couples TRBV4-1 to TRBJ2-7; either TRBD1 or TRBD2 may fit D (5 bases each). The V gene lost 4 bases and the J gene lost 0 bases, with 16 bases spanning the gap. CDR3 size: 16 residues. In germline, CDR1 is MGHRA, CDR2 YSYEKL. CDR3 residues: CASSLKGTVSSYEQYF. CDR3 DNA: TGCGCCAGCAGCCTTAAAGGGACGGTGAGCTCCTACGAGCAGTACTTC.

The chain recombines TRBV7-6 with TRBJ2-1; TRBD2 matches at 11 bases. The CDR3 covers 16 residues. The V and J ends lost 2 bases and 7 bases, in that order; junction bases with no gene match: 7. CDR1 is SGHVS, CDR2 FNYEAQ, per germline. This CDR3 is CASSLLTGLAVNEQFF. CDR3 sequence (DNA): TGTGCCAGCAGCTTATTGACGGGACTAGCGGTTAATGAGCAGTTCTTC.

This chain uses TRBV12-3 or TRBV12-4 with TRBJ2-5, with D hard to call. The CDR3 has 13 amino acids. V was shortened by 2 bases and J by 5 bases, with 9 bases between the two germline ends. The CDR3 is CASSLSPSETQYF. CDR3 in DNA: TGTGCCAGCAGTTTATCGCCGTCTGAGACCCAGTACTTC.

V gene TRBV5-6 combines with J gene TRBJ1-2; TRBD1 matches at 8 bases. This CDR3 has 17 residues. The germline V gene encodes CDR1 SGHDT and CDR2 YYEEEE. The junction had 8 bases not matched to a gene; V was cut back by 1 base and J by 0 bases. The CDR3 nucleotides are TGTGCCAGCAGCTTGCTGGAGACAGGGGCGGCTAACTATGGCTACACCTTC. This sequence encodes CASSLLETGAANYGYTF. Drawing the rest from reference TRBV5-6 and TRBJ1-2, the complete variable domain is DAGVTQSPTHLIKTRGQQVTLRCSPKSGHDTVSWYQQALGQGPQFIFQYYEEEERQRGNFPDRFSGHQFPNYSSELNVNALLLGDSALYLCASSLLETGAANYGYTFGSGTRLTVV.